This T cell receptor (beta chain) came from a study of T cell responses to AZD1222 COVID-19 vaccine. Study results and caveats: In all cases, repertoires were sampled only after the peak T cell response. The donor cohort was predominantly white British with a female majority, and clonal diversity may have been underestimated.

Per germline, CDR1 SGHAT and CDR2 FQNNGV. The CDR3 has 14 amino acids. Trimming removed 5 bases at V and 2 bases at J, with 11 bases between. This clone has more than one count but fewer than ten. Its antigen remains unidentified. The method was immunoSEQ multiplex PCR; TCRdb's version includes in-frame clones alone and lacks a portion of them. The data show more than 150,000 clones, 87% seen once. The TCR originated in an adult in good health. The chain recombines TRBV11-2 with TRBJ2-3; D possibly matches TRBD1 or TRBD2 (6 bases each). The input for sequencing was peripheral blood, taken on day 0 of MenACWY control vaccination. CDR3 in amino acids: CASSPGGPTDTQYF. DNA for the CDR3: TGTGCCAGCAGCCCTGGGGGGCCCACAGATACGCAGTATTTT.